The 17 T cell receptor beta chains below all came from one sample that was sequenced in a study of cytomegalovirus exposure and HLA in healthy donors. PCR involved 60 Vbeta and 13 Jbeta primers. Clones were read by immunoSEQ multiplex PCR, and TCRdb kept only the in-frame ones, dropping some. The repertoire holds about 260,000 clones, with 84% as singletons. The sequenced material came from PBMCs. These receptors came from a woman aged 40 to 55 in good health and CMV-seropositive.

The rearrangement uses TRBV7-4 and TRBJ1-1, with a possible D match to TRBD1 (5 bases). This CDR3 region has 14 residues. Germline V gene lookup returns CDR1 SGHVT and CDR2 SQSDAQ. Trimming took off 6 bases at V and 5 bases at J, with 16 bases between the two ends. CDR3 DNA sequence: TGTGCCAGCAGTTATATCAGGGTTCGGACTGAAGCTTTCTTT. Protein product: CASSYIRVRTEAFF.

For the CDR3, the DNA is TGTGCCAGCTCACGGGACAAAGAGACCCAGTACTTC. It encodes CASSRDKETQYF. The chain is built from TRBV18 and TRBJ2-5; the D gene is possibly TRBD1 (6 bases). V was clipped by 4 bases and J by 3 bases, with 6 bases between them. The CDR3 sequence is 12 residues long. CDR1 and CDR2 from the germline V gene are KGHSH and LQKENI.

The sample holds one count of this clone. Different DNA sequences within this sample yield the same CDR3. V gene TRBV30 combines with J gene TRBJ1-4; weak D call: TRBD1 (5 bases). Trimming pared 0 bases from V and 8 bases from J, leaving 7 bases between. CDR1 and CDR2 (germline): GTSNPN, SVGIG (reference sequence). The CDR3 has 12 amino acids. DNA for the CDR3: TGTGCCTGGAGTGTCCGGGGGGAAAAACTGTTTTTT. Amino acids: CAWSVRGEKLFF.

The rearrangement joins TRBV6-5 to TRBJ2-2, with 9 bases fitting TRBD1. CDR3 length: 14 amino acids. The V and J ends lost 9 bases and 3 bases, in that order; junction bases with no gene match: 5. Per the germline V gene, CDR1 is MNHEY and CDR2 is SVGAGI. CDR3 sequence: CASSQGAYTGELFF. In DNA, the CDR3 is TGTGCCAGTTCACAGGGGGCCTACACCGGGGAGCTGTTTTTT.

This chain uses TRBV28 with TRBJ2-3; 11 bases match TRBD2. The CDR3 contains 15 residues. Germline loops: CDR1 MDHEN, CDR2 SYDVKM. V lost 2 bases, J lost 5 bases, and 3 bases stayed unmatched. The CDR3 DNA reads TGTGCCAGCAGTTTAACTAGCGGGAGTATAGATACGCAGTATTTT. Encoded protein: CASSLTSGSIDTQYF.

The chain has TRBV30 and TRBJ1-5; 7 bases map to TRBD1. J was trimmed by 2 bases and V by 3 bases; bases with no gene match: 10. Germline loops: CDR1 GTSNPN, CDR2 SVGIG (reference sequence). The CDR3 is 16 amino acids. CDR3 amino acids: CAWRAFEGAGNQPQHF. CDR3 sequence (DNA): TGTGCCTGGAGGGCCTTCGAGGGGGCTGGCAATCAGCCCCAGCATTTT. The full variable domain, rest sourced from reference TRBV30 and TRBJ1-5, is SQTIHQWPATLVQPVGSPLSLECTVEGTSNPNLYWYRQAAGRGLQLLFYSVGIGQISSEVPQNLSASRPQDRQFILSSKKLLLSDSGFYLCAWRAFEGAGNQPQHFGDGTRLSIL.

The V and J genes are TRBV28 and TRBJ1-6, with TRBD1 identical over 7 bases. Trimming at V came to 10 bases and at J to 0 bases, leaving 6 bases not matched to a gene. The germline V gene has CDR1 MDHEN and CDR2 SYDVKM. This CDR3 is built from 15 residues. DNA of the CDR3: TGTGCCACCGACAGGGATAACTCCTATAATTCACCCCTCCACTTT. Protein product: CATDRDNSYNSPLHF.

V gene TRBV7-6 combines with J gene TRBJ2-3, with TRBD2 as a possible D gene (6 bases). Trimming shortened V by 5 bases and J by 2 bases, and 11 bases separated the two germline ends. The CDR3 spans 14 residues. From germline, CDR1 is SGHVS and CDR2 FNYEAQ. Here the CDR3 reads CASSPLAATDTQYF. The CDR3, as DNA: TGTGCCAGCAGCCCCTTAGCGGCCACAGATACGCAGTATTTT.

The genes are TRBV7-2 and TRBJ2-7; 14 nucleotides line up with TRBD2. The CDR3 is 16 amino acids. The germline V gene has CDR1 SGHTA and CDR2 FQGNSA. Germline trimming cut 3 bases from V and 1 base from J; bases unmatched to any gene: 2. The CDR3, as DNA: TGTGCCAGCAGCTTGGGACTAGCGGGAGCTTCCTACGAGCAGTACTTC. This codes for CASSLGLAGASYEQYF.

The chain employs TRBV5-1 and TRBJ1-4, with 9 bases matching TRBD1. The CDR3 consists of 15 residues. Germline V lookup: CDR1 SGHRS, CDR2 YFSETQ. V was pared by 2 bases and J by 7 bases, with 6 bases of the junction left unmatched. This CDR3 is CASSFTGGNGEKLFF. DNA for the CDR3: TGCGCCAGCAGCTTCACAGGGGGCAACGGTGAAAAACTGTTTTTT.

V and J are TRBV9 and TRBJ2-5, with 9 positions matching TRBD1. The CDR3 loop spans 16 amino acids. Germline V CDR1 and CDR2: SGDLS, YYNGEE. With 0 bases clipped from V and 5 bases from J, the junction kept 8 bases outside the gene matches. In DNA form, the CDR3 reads TGTGCCAGCAGCGTAGGGACAGGGGCCCGGTCGGAGACCCAGTACTTC. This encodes CASSVGTGARSETQYF.

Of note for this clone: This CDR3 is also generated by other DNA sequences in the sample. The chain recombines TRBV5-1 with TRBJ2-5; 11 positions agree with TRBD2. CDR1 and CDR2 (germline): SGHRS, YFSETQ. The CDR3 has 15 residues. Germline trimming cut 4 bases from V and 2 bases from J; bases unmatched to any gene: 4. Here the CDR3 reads CASSRGTSGQETQYF. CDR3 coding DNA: TGCGCCAGCAGCCGCGGGACTAGCGGTCAAGAGACCCAGTACTTC.

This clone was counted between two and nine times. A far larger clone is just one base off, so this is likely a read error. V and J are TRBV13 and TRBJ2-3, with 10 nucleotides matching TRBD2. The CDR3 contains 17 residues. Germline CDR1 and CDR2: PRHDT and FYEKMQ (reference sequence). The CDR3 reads CASSSSEGTSVADAQYF. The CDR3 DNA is TGTGCCAGCAGCTCGAGTGAGGGGACTAGCGTTGCAGATGCGCAGTATTTT.

CDR3 sequence: CASSQDSSGRDTQYF. CDR3 sequence (DNA): TGCGCCAGCAGCCAAGATTCTAGCGGGAGGGATACGCAGTATTTT. The chain joins TRBV4-3 to TRBJ2-3; TRBD2 matches 11 bases. Germline CDR1 is LGHNA and CDR2 is YSLEER. This CDR3 has 15 amino acids. Trimming took 0 bases from V and 6 from J; bases not matched to a gene: 2.

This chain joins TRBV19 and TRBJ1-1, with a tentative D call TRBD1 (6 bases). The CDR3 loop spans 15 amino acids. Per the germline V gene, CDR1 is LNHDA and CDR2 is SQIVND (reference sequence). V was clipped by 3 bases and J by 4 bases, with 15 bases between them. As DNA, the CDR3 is TGTGCCAGTAGTATCATAGCCTCAGGGGCCACTGAAGCTTTCTTT. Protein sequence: CASSIIASGATEAFF.

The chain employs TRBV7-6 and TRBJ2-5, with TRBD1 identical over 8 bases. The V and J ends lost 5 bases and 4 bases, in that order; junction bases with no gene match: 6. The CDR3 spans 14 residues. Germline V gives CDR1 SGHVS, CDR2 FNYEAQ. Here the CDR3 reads CASSATGAGETQYF. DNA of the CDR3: TGTGCCAGCAGCGCGACAGGGGCGGGAGAGACCCAGTACTTC. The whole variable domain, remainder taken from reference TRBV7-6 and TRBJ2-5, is GAGVSQSPRYKVTKRGQDVALRCDPISGHVSLYWYRQALGQGPEFLTYFNYEAQQDKSGLPNDRFSAERPEGSISTLTIQRTEQRDSAMYRCASSATGAGETQYFGPGTRLLVL.

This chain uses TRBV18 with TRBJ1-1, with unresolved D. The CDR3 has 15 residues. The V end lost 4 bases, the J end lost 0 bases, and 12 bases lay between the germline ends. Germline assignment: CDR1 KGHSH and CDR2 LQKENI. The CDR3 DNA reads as TGTGCCAGCTCACGCCCCCCACAAGTGAACACTGAAGCTTTCTTT. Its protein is CASSRPPQVNTEAFF. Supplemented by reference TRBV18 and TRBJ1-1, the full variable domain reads NAGVMQNPRHLVRRRGQEARLRCSPMKGHSHVYWYRQLPEEGLKFMVYLQKENIIDESGMPKERFSAEFPKEGPSILRIQQVVRGDSAAYFCASSRPPQVNTEAFFGQGTRLTVV.